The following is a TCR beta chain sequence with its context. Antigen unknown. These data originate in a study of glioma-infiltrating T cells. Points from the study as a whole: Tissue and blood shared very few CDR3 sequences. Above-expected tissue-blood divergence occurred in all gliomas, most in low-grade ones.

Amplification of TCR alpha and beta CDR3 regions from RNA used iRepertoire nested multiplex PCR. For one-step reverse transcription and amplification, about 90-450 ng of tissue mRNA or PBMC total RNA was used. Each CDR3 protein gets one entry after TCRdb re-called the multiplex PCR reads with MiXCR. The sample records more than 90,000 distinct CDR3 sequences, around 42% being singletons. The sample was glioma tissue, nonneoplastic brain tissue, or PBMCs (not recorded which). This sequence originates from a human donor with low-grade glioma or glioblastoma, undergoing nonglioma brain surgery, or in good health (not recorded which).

The CDR3 loop is CASSWAGGTDTQYF. The CDR3 DNA reads as TGTGCCAGCAGTTGGGCAGGGGGTACAGATACGCAGTATTTT. The chain has TRBV6-5 and TRBJ2-3; 7 positions match TRBD1. With V trimmed by 4 bases and J by 3 bases, 4 bases remained unmatched. The length of the CDR3 is 14 residues. Germline-derived CDR1 and CDR2 are MNHEY and SVGAGI.